The clone carrying this T cell receptor beta chain was observed a handful of times. Its antigen is as yet unknown. Template switching with 5'RACE generated the TCR cDNA and added a universal primer site and UMIs. Via MiXCR, TCRdb re-called the 5' RACE reads, giving one row per CDR3 protein. The sample lists around 600,000 distinct CDR3 sequences; around 12% were seen once. V was pared by 2 bases and J by 3 bases, with 12 bases of the junction left unmatched. The germline gives CDR1 MNHEY, CDR2 SVGAGI. The CDR3 extends over 17 amino acids. The entry originates in a study of T cells after yellow fever vaccination. General observations from the study: Re-detected after boosting: most primary clones, 96% of CD4 and roughly 88% of CD8.

The rearrangement uses TRBV6-5 and TRBJ2-5; 7 positions match TRBD1. The sample in question was PBMCs, obtained on the day of the yellow fever booster vaccination. The source is a man aged 30 to 45 who received the YFV17D yellow fever vaccine. CDR3 nucleotide sequence: TGTGCCAGCAGTTACCACGTGAAGGGGGCAGGAAAAGAGACCCAGTACTTC. It codes for CASSYHVKGAGKETQYF.